These 2 T cell receptor beta chains came from one sample sequenced in a study of shared clonotypes between healthy human individuals (dated by TCRdb to 2018 to 2020). The library was prepared using the immunoSEQ multiplex PCR assay. The table was pulled from immuneACCESS by TCRdb, which kept in-frame rearrangements only. Such tables lose some clones; where checked, under half of the loss comes from unresolved V genes, and the rest has no known cause. The sample records about 2.5 million clones, 85% to 95% of which are singletons. The top ten hold about 0.41% of the sample. Sequenced sample: naive CD4+ T cells from PBMCs. Read against the paper, the sample's cell subset or site label means: CD45RA+ positively selected. The receptors were sampled from a man aged 18 to 35 in good health. Some clones in this sample may be carry-over from other donors' samples.

As regards this clone: The same CDR3 arises from other DNA sequences in this sample as well. The V gene is TRBV28, the J gene TRBJ2-7; D gene uncertain. This CDR3 spans 11 amino acids. From germline, CDR1 is MDHEN and CDR2 SYDVKM. The V end was cut by 5 bases, the J end by 2 bases, with 4 bases between. CDR3 bases: TGTGCCAGCAGTCAGACCTACGAGCAGTACTTC. Encoded protein: CASSQTYEQYF. Full variable domain (outside the CDR3, taken from reference TRBV28 and TRBJ2-7): DVKVTQSSRYLVKRTGEKVFLECVQDMDHENMFWYRQDPGLGLRLIYFSYDVKMKEKGDIPEGYSVSREKKERFSLILESASTNQTSMYLCASSQTYEQYFGPGTRLTVT.

This chain joins TRBV27 and TRBJ2-2; 7 bases are a match to TRBD1. Germline CDR1 MNHEY, CDR2 SMNVEV (reference sequence). CDR3 length: 15 residues. Losses at the gene ends were 2 bases for V and 6 bases for J; bases not matched to a gene: 6. The CDR3 DNA is TGTGCCAGCAGTTTACCCGGACAGGTTCCCGGGGAGCTGTTTTTT. This translates into CASSLPGQVPGELFF.